The 19 T cell receptor beta chains below all came from one sample that was sequenced in a study of control samples from healthy donors and cancer patients. TCRdb keeps only in-frame clones here, not all; method: immunoSEQ multiplex PCR. The repertoire holds about 140,000 clones, 75% to 95% seen once, with under 9% in the top ten. Input material: blood. These receptors came from a young man in good health.

This clone has a handful of counts. The chain combines TRBV30 with TRBJ1-3; possibly TRBD1 for D (5 bases). Germline CDR1 is GTSNPN and CDR2 is SVGIG (reference sequence). This CDR3 region has 11 residues. The CDR3 DNA is TGTCCCCAGGGCTCTGGAAACACCATATATTTT. Translated: CPQGSGNTIYF.

This CDR3 is CASSLALGLDEQYF. DNA of the CDR3: TGTGCCAGCAGCTTAGCGCTGGGGCTGGACGAGCAGTACTTC. The chain uses TRBV11-2 and TRBJ2-7, with D perhaps TRBD1 (5 bases). The CDR3 runs to 14 residues. V was pared by 1 base and J by 5 bases, with 12 bases between. Per the germline V gene, CDR1 is SGHAT and CDR2 is FQNNGV.

This rearrangement joins TRBV30 to TRBJ1-5; D may be TRBD1 (6 bases). Trimming left V 3 bases short and J 7 bases short, with 13 bases between. The CDR3 has 13 residues. The germline CDR1 and CDR2 sequences are GTSNPN and SVGIG (reference sequence). CDR3 amino acids: CAWRQGTSQPQHF. Written as DNA, the CDR3 is TGTGCCTGGAGGCAGGGGACTAGCCAGCCCCAGCATTTT.

The rearrangement links TRBV5-6 to TRBJ2-3; either TRBD1 or TRBD2 may supply D (5 bases each). The germline V gene has CDR1 SGHDT and CDR2 YYEEEE. The CDR3 has 11 amino acids. Deletions cut 2 bases from V and 8 bases from J, with 6 bases between. In DNA, the CDR3 is TGTGCCAGCAGCTTTGGGACTACGCAGTATTTT. Protein product: CASSFGTTQYF.

This rearrangement joins TRBV11-2 to TRBJ2-3; no clear D. The CDR3 contains 14 residues. V was trimmed by 3 bases and J by 1 base, leaving 8 bases between them. The V gene's germline CDR1 is SGHAT and CDR2 FQNNGV. The CDR3 here is CASSLNIGTDTQYF. CDR3 coding DNA: TGTGCCAGCAGCTTGAACATAGGCACAGATACGCAGTATTTT.

The genes are TRBV7-9 and TRBJ1-5; D gene ambiguous. This CDR3 region has 19 residues. Germline lookup yields CDR1 SEHNR and CDR2 FQNEAQ (reference sequence). V lost 5 bases to trimming and J lost 6 bases, with 29 bases between them. CDR3 in amino acids: CASSRDWGDGFGKGQPQHF. Written as DNA, the CDR3 is TGTGCCAGCAGCCGCGATTGGGGAGATGGCTTCGGAAAAGGTCAGCCCCAGCATTTT.

This clone was detected once. The rearrangement uses TRBV4-1 and TRBJ2-7; possibly TRBD2 for D (5 bases). V lost 4 bases to trimming and J lost 7 bases, with 14 bases between them. Germline CDR1 and CDR2: MGHRA and YSYEKL. CDR3 length: 13 residues. The CDR3 region has the DNA TGCGCCAGCAGCCGGCCAGAGGGCGCGGAGCAGTACTTC. Translating gives CASSRPEGAEQYF.

The chain combines TRBV3-1 (or the pseudogene TRBV3-2) with TRBJ2-5, with no clear D. CDR1 and CDR2 (germline): LGHDT, YNNKEL (reference sequence). Trimming pared 3 bases from V and 4 bases from J, leaving 9 bases between. CDR3 length: 13 amino acids. The DNA of the CDR3 is TGTGCCAGCAGCCACGCAAGGGCAGAGACCCAGTACTTC. Encoded protein: CASSHARAETQYF.

The rearrangement joins TRBV7-3 to TRBJ2-3, with D tentatively TRBD2 (6 bases). The germline CDR1 and CDR2 sequences are SGHTA and FQGTGA. Trimming shortened V by 0 bases and J by 2 bases, and 9 bases separated the two germline ends. This CDR3 is 15 amino acids long. The chain's CDR3 is CASSLTRGTTDTQYF. The CDR3 region has the DNA TGTGCCAGCAGCTTAACCCGGGGGACCACAGATACGCAGTATTTT.

The chain has TRBV4-2 and TRBJ1-1; TRBD1 might be the D (5 bases). CDR3 length: 15 amino acids. V was cut by 3 bases and J by 5 bases, with 16 bases left in between. The V gene's germline CDR1 is LGHNA and CDR2 YNFKEQ. The CDR3 is CASSQFRGGNTEAFF. The CDR3 DNA follows: TGTGCCAGCAGCCAGTTCCGTGGGGGAAATACTGAAGCTTTCTTT.

The V gene is TRBV28, the J gene TRBJ1-2; possible D gene TRBD1, 5 bases. V was pared by 10 bases and J by 4 bases, with 19 bases between. The CDR3 consists of 14 residues. Germline lookup yields CDR1 MDHEN and CDR2 SYDVKM. The chain's CDR3 is CATTIGTDPYGYTF. For the CDR3, the DNA is TGTGCCACTACGATCGGGACGGACCCCTATGGCTACACCTTC.

The rearrangement links TRBV2 to TRBJ2-4; 9 bases align to TRBD2. The ends lost 6 bases at V and 1 base at J; junction bases unmatched: 7. The CDR3 length is 16 residues. Germline CDR1 and CDR2: SNHLY and FYNNEI. The CDR3 sequence is CASRRGTSRAKNIQYF. In DNA, the CDR3 is TGTGCCAGCAGGCGGGGGACTAGCCGGGCCAAAAACATTCAGTACTTC.

This clone was recorded once. The V and J genes are TRBV2 and TRBJ2-1; D unclear. Between the trimmed V and J ends, which lost 3 bases and 8 bases, there was a span of 11 bases. Looked up from germline, CDR1 is SNHLY and CDR2 is FYNNEI. The CDR3 has 13 amino acids. CDR3 sequence (DNA): TGTGCCAGCAGTGATGGTCTTAGGGATGAGCAGTTCTTC. Protein product: CASSDGLRDEQFF. Drawing the rest from reference TRBV2 and TRBJ2-1, the complete variable domain is EPEVTQTPSHQVTQMGQEVILRCVPISNHLYFYWYRQILGQKVEFLVSFYNNEISEKSEIFDDQFSVERPDGSNFTLKIRSTKLEDSAMYFCASSDGLRDEQFFGPGTRLTVL.

The chain uses TRBV3-1 (or the pseudogene TRBV3-2) and TRBJ1-1, with D perhaps matching TRBD1 (5 bases). The CDR3 is 14 amino acids. Germline V CDR1 and CDR2: LGHDT, YNNKEL (reference sequence). Trimming removed 0 bases at V and 4 bases at J, with 9 bases between. This chain's CDR3 is CASSQEGEVTEAFF. CDR3 nucleotide sequence: TGTGCCAGCAGCCAAGAGGGGGAAGTCACTGAAGCTTTCTTT.

V gene TRBV5-1 combines with J gene TRBJ2-5; no firm D call. The CDR3 consists of 14 residues. Germline values: CDR1 SGHRS, CDR2 YFSETQ. Deletions cut 0 bases from V and 2 bases from J, with 8 bases between. The CDR3 reads CASSLGRSQETQYF. As DNA, the CDR3 is TGCGCCAGCAGCTTGGGGCGCTCGCAAGAGACCCAGTACTTC.

The gene calls are TRBV7-2 and TRBJ2-2; D remains ambiguous. V lost 1 base, J lost 1 base, and 10 bases lay in between. The CDR3 has 16 amino acids. Germline V gene sequence: CDR1 SGHTA, CDR2 FQGNSA. CDR3 region: CASSLDVSLNTGELFF. In DNA form, the CDR3 reads TGTGCCAGCAGCTTAGATGTCAGCTTGAACACCGGGGAGCTGTTTTTT.

V and J are TRBV5-6 and TRBJ2-3, with 11 bases identical to TRBD2. The germline gives CDR1 SGHDT, CDR2 YYEEEE. After removal of 1 base from V and 2 bases from J, the junction contained 3 bases not matched to a gene. CDR3 length: 16 residues. CDR3 amino acids: CASSLRLAGPTDTQYF. The CDR3 DNA sequence: TGTGCCAGCAGCTTGAGACTAGCGGGGCCCACAGATACGCAGTATTTT.

This clone occurred once. The chain recombines TRBV7-9 with TRBJ2-5, with 11 bases identical to TRBD1. The CDR3 loop spans 16 amino acids. J was trimmed by 5 bases and V by 5 bases; bases with no gene match: 10. Germline V gene lookup returns CDR1 SEHNR and CDR2 FQNEAQ (reference sequence). CDR3 in DNA: TGTGCCAGCAGCGCCCCGGACAGGGGGCAAGCTGAGACCCAGTACTTC. Protein product: CASSAPDRGQAETQYF.

V usage is TRBV9 and J usage is TRBJ1-1; TRBD1 matches 9 bases. V dropped 6 bases and J dropped 1; count of bases not matched to a gene: 1. The CDR3 contains 13 residues. CDR1 is SGDLS and CDR2 is YYNGEE in the germline V gene. The CDR3 nucleotides read TGTGCCAGCATGGGACAGGGGAACACTGAAGCTTTCTTT. Translated, it gives CASMGQGNTEAFF.